This is a list of T cell receptor beta chains from one sample in a study of T-cell reconstitution after alpha-beta-depleted transplantation in children. TCRdb reprocessed the PCR reads via MiXCR and lists one record per CDR3 protein. The data contain about 580,000 distinct CDR3 sequences, roughly 23% of them seen just once; the ten biggest clones take up 12% to 15%. This specimen was PBMCs, mostly from graft donor cells, taken 360 days after TCRalphabeta/CD19-depleted stem cell transplant. These receptors all come from a boy younger than two who had a stem cell transplant for acute myeloid leukemia, so the T cells may come from the graft donor. Both conserved end residues are part of each CDR3. The D gene is left open where the match is weak. Size tells how often a clone was seen (once, few, many) or the class of an expanded clone, and some rows leave it out.

d_call	cdr3_length	v_call	clone_size	j_call	cdr3_aa	cdr3_nt
TRBD1	13	TRBV5-6	-	TRBJ1-6	CASSLQGDSPLHF	TGTGCCAGCAGCTTACAGGGGGATTCACCCCTCCACTTT
-	15	TRBV4-3	-	TRBJ1-2	CASSQDLEVDYGYTF	TGCGCCAGCAGCCAAGATCTAGAAGTAGACTATGGCTACACCTTC
-	14	TRBV20-1	-	TRBJ2-2	CSARSYGGTGELFF	TGCAGTGCTAGATCCTACGGCGGCACCGGGGAGCTGTTTTTT
-	12	TRBV13	-	TRBJ1-4	CASRRINEKLFF	TGTGCCAGCCGCAGGATTAATGAAAAACTGTTTTTT
TRBD2	14	TRBV7-2	many	TRBJ2-2	CASSPRLAGGELFF	TGTGCCAGCAGCCCCCGACTAGCGGGAGGGGAGCTGTTTTTT
-	12	TRBV3-1	-	TRBJ1-1	CASSQEVDEAFF	TGTGCCAGCAGCCAAGAGGTAGATGAAGCTTTCTTT
-	14	TRBV12-3/TRBV12-4	-	TRBJ2-2	CASVWSGAAGELFF	TGTGCCAGCGTTTGGTCAGGGGCGGCCGGGGAGCTGTTTTTT
TRBD2	13	TRBV20-1	few	TRBJ2-3	CSATGGGEDTQYF	TGCAGTGCTACTGGCGGGGGGGAAGATACGCAGTATTTT
-	11	TRBV18	-	TRBJ2-1	CASSAQNEQFF	TGTGCCAGCTCGGCACAAAATGAGCAGTTCTTC
-	14	TRBV5-5	-	TRBJ1-1	CASTRGGLNTEAFF	TGTGCCAGCACCAGGGGAGGATTGAACACTGAAGCTTTCTTT
TRBD2	15	TRBV5-1	-	TRBJ2-3	CATSNGAGSTDTQYF	TGCGCCACCAGCAACGGAGCGGGGAGCACAGATACGCAGTATTTT
-	13	TRBV29-1	few	TRBJ2-5	CSVATTSKETQYF	TGCAGCGTTGCTACAACGTCAAAAGAGACCCAGTACTTC
-	16	TRBV27	many	TRBJ1-2	CASSTRRLTGPSGYTF	TGTGCCAGCAGCACTAGAAGACTCACAGGGCCCTCGGGCTACACCTTC
-	17	TRBV24-1	many	TRBJ2-5	CATSEKGSGTLRETQYF	TGTGCCACCAGTGAAAAGGGTTCAGGGACGTTGAGGGAGACCCAGTACTTC
-	15	TRBV7-9	-	TRBJ2-2	CASNVHPANTGELFF	TGTGCCAGCAACGTGCATCCCGCGAACACCGGGGAGCTGTTTTTT
-	13	TRBV20-1	-	TRBJ1-1	CSARRLVNTEAFF	TGCAGTGCTAGAAGGCTGGTGAACACTGAAGCTTTCTTT
TRBD2	15	TRBV11-3	few	TRBJ2-3	CASSPGTSRSDTQYF	TGTGCCAGCAGCCCTGGGACTAGCAGATCAGATACGCAGTATTTT
-	15	TRBV12-3/TRBV12-4	-	TRBJ2-1	CASSLAVRGPNEQFF	TGTGCCAGCAGTTTAGCGGTCAGGGGACCTAATGAGCAGTTCTTC
TRBD1	19	TRBV12-3/TRBV12-4	-	TRBJ2-6	CASRPPDRVLTSGANVLTF	TGTGCCAGCAGGCCGCCGGACAGGGTACTAACCTCTGGGGCCAACGTCCTGACTTTC
TRBD2	13	TRBV29-1	many	TRBJ2-7	CSVGSGGAREQYF	TGCAGCGTTGGTAGCGGGGGGGCGAGAGAGCAGTACTTC
TRBD2	15	TRBV4-1	many	TRBJ2-3	CASRKRERGADTQYF	TGCGCCAGCAGGAAGCGCGAGCGGGGGGCAGATACGCAGTATTTT
-	16	TRBV15	few	TRBJ1-5	CATSRDSGRGNQPQHF	TGTGCCACCAGCAGAGATTCGGGACGGGGAAATCAGCCCCAGCATTTT
-	13	TRBV5-5	many	TRBJ2-1	CASSPLLGNEQFF	TGTGCCAGCAGTCCCTTACTTGGCAATGAGCAGTTCTTC
-	14	TRBV20-1	many	TRBJ1-6	CSARGAKGNSPLHF	TGCAGTGCTAGAGGGGCAAAGGGAAATTCACCCCTCCACTTT
-	18	TRBV12-3/TRBV12-4	-	TRBJ1-6	CASSFLIEGLSYNSPLHF	TGTGCCAGCAGTTTCCTGATTGAGGGACTCTCCTATAATTCACCCCTCCACTTT
TRBD2	15	TRBV19	-	TRBJ2-1	CASSRDYRSYNEQFF	TGTGCCAGTAGTAGGGACTACCGCTCCTACAATGAGCAGTTCTTC
TRBD1	15	TRBV6-5	few	TRBJ1-3	CASSYDRGDGNTIYF	TGTGCCAGCAGTTATGACAGGGGAGACGGAAACACCATATATTTT
-	16	TRBV11-3	-	TRBJ2-1	CASSLDTAGDYNEQFF	TGTGCCAGCAGCTTAGACACAGCGGGTGACTACAATGAGCAGTTCTTC
-	12	TRBV4-2	-	TRBJ2-1	CASSQVENEQFF	TGTGCCAGCAGCCAAGTTGAAAATGAGCAGTTCTTC
-	12	TRBV6-5	-	TRBJ1-1	CASNLSATEAFF	TGTGCCAGCAATCTCTCGGCTACTGAAGCTTTCTTT
TRBD1	17	TRBV15	few	TRBJ1-2	CATSRPWRTGGNYGYTF	TGTGCCACCAGCAGACCCTGGAGGACAGGGGGGAACTATGGCTACACCTTC
TRBD2	16	TRBV5-1	many	TRBJ2-3	CASSFGGDLYTDTQYF	TGCGCCAGCAGCTTCGGGGGGGACCTCTACACAGATACGCAGTATTTT
-	16	TRBV7-2	few	TRBJ2-3	CASSWNSDRRTDTQYF	TGTGCCAGCAGCTGGAATTCCGACAGACGCACAGATACGCAGTATTTT
-	15	TRBV7-8	many	TRBJ1-2	CASSLVKSGGYGYTF	TGTGCCAGCAGCTTGGTAAAATCCGGCGGCTATGGCTACACCTTC
TRBD2	17	TRBV5-6	once	TRBJ2-3	CASSPSESGGAADTQYF	TGTGCCAGCAGCCCTTCCGAAAGCGGGGGGGCAGCGGATACGCAGTATTTT
TRBD1	16	TRBV5-1	once	TRBJ2-1	CASSGGQGANYNEQFF	TGCGCCAGCAGCGGGGGACAGGGGGCGAATTACAATGAGCAGTTCTTC
TRBD1	14	TRBV9	-	TRBJ1-2	CASSADRENYGYTF	TGTGCCAGCAGCGCGGACAGGGAAAACTATGGCTACACCTTC
-	14	TRBV20-1	few	TRBJ2-2	CSARDPRYTGELFF	TGCAGTGCTAGAGATCCCAGATACACCGGGGAGCTGTTTTTT
-	15	TRBV10-1	-	TRBJ1-5	CASSDGAGYNQPQHF	TGCGCCAGCAGTGATGGAGCAGGTTACAATCAGCCCCAGCATTTT
-	15	TRBV7-9	-	TRBJ1-3	CASSLGVSSGNTIYF	TGTGCCAGCAGCTTAGGAGTCAGCTCTGGAAACACCATATATTTT
TRBD2	16	TRBV5-1	few	TRBJ2-3	CASIKGSGGAEDTQYF	TGCGCCAGCATCAAAGGGAGCGGGGGGGCCGAGGATACGCAGTATTTT
-	17	TRBV20-1	-	TRBJ2-2	CSARSPWGGRDTGELFF	TGCAGTGCTAGATCTCCATGGGGGGGCAGGGACACCGGGGAGCTGTTTTTT
TRBD1	15	TRBV20-1	many	TRBJ1-4	CSARSRDRDEEKLFF	TGCAGTGCTAGATCTAGAGACAGGGACGAGGAAAAACTGTTTTTT
TRBD1	12	TRBV10-3	-	TRBJ1-1	CAITRGSGEAFF	TGTGCCATCACCAGGGGGTCGGGTGAAGCTTTCTTT